Here is one T cell receptor beta chain with its context. These data originate in a study of T cell changes during pregnancy in multiple sclerosis. Only in-frame clones appear in the TCRdb table, and some are missing; sequencing was by immunoSEQ multiplex PCR. Altogether some 80,000 clones are present, approximately 93% being singletons, with the ten largest covering roughly 0.13%. The germline V gene encodes CDR1 SGHVS and CDR2 FQNEAQ. V dropped 5 bases and J dropped 1; count of bases not matched to a gene: 17. CDR3 length: 19 residues. Sequences were derived from CD4+ T cells from peripheral blood mononuclear cells, sampled after pregnancy. The origin of this receptor is a female donor with multiple sclerosis, enrolled in a pregnancy study. The chain employs TRBV7-8 and TRBJ2-1; 7 bases align to TRBD2. As DNA, the CDR3 is TGTGCCAGCAGCCCCCCGCGGGGAACTAGCGACCGATCCTACAATGAGCAGTTCTTC. Its translation is CASSPPRGTSDRSYNEQFF.